The next 13 T cell receptor beta chains were all read from a single sample in a study of blood T cell repertoires in COVID-19. Generated by immunoSEQ multiplex PCR, the TCRdb table keeps only in-frame clones and is missing some. Of roughly 230,000 clones in the sample, 89% were seen once. The sequencing input was peripheral blood. These receptor sequences come from a woman between 40 and 50 years old who had recovered from COVID-19.

The CDR3 coding sequence is TGTGCCAGCACCCCGCGGACAGGGAGCAAAAACATTCAGTACTTC. This translates into CASTPRTGSKNIQYF. This sequence joins TRBV2 and TRBJ2-4, with TRBD1 identical over 8 bases. Germline V gene lookup returns CDR1 SNHLY and CDR2 FYNNEI. This CDR3 is 15 amino acids long. V was clipped by 7 bases and J by 3 bases; unmatched bases: 8.

The chain links TRBV5-5 to TRBJ2-2, with 7 bases aligning to TRBD1. CDR3 length: 15 amino acids. Trimming took 4 bases from V and 6 from J; bases not matched to a gene: 9. Per germline, CDR1 SGHKS and CDR2 YYEKEE (reference sequence). CDR3 sequence: CASSPASTGAGELFF. CDR3 DNA sequence: TGTGCCAGCAGCCCAGCGAGCACAGGGGCCGGGGAGCTGTTTTTT.

The V call is TRBV19, the J call TRBJ2-3; D remains unclear. Germline CDR1 and CDR2: LNHDA and SQIVND (reference sequence). The CDR3 totals 14 residues. The V end lost 7 bases, the J end lost 5 bases, and 16 bases lay between the germline ends. The CDR3 here is CASTDNRLGDTQYF. The DNA for the CDR3 is TGTGCCAGTACCGATAATAGACTTGGAGATACGCAGTATTTT.

The chain combines TRBV15 with TRBJ1-5; no firm D call. CDR1 LNHNV and CDR2 YYDKDF come from the germline V gene (reference sequence). The CDR3 covers 14 residues. Trimming removed 3 bases at V and 0 bases at J, with 6 bases between. The CDR3 region has the DNA TGTGCCACCAGCAGTCAGCGTAGCAATCAGCCCCAGCATTTT. It translates to CATSSQRSNQPQHF.

This clone was found a few times. The chain joins TRBV28 to TRBJ1-5; D is uncertain. This CDR3 region has 11 residues. Trimming removed 3 bases from V and 7 bases from J, with 4 bases in between. Germline CDR1 MDHEN, CDR2 SYDVKM. This CDR3 is CASSFRQPQHF. The CDR3 DNA is TGTGCCAGCAGTTTTCGGCAGCCCCAGCATTTT.

This sequence joins TRBV13 and TRBJ2-1; TRBD2 aligns across 7 bases. This CDR3 contains 15 residues. Losses at the gene ends were 1 base for V and 5 bases for J; bases not matched to a gene: 5. Germline V gene lookup returns CDR1 PRHDT and CDR2 FYEKMQ (reference sequence). CDR3 in DNA: TGTGCCAGCAGCTTAGACCTAGCGGAACACAATGAGCAGTTCTTC. This encodes CASSLDLAEHNEQFF.

The chain joins TRBV7-2 to TRBJ1-3; possibly TRBD1 for D (5 bases). The V gene's germline CDR1 is SGHTA and CDR2 FQGNSA. The CDR3 is made up of 17 amino acids. V was trimmed by 6 bases and J by 0 bases, leaving 18 bases between them. The DNA of the CDR3 is TGTGCCAGCAGTTCTAGAAACCCGGGACTCTCTGGAAACACCATATATTTT. It yields the protein CASSSRNPGLSGNTIYF.

The chain combines TRBV7-9 with TRBJ1-6; D may be TRBD1 (5 bases). The germline gives CDR1 SEHNR, CDR2 FQNEAQ (reference sequence). Deletions cut 3 bases from V and 7 bases from J, with 16 bases between. The CDR3 sequence is 16 residues long. The CDR3, as DNA: TGTGCCAGCAGCTTTTCAGTGGGAGGGGAGAATTCACCCCTCCACTTT. This codes for CASSFSVGGENSPLHF.

The chain couples TRBV27 to TRBJ2-7, with 7 bases identical to TRBD2. The germline gives CDR1 MNHEY, CDR2 SMNVEV (reference sequence). This CDR3 has 15 amino acids. With V trimmed by 3 bases and J by 0 bases, 5 bases remained unmatched. CDR3 region: CASSFGGGPSYEQYF. As DNA, the CDR3 is TGTGCCAGCAGTTTCGGCGGGGGACCCTCCTACGAGCAGTACTTC.

This clone was counted only a few times. The chain carries TRBV7-9 and TRBJ2-5; 9 positions match TRBD2. The ends lost 3 bases at V and 3 bases at J; junction bases unmatched: 5. The CDR3 consists of 15 residues. Germline V gene sequence: CDR1 SEHNR, CDR2 FQNEAQ (reference sequence). CDR3 sequence (DNA): TGTGCCAGCAGCTTGGGACTAGCAGCGGAAGAGACCCAGTACTTC. Encoded protein: CASSLGLAAEETQYF.

This clone was observed a single time. DNA of the CDR3: TGTGCCATCAGTGATAGCGGGAGTACGCAGTATTTT. Its translation is CAISDSGSTQYF. V is TRBV10-3 and J is TRBJ2-3, with 9 bases that match TRBD2. The CDR3 covers 12 residues. Germline trimming cut 3 bases from V and 8 bases from J; bases unmatched to any gene: 0. CDR1 and CDR2 from the germline V gene are ENHRY and SYGVKD.

This sequence joins TRBV6-5 and TRBJ1-4, with D tentatively TRBD1 (6 bases). The CDR3 has 14 residues. The V gene's germline CDR1 is MNHEY and CDR2 SVGAGI. The germline V and J ends were trimmed by 2 bases and 10 bases, with 14 bases remaining between them. CDR3 sequence: CASSYGRGGVKLFF. CDR3 nucleotide sequence: TGTGCCAGCAGTTACGGCAGGGGTGGAGTAAAACTGTTTTTT.

The CDR3 protein is CASSLRGSTEAFF. The CDR3 bases are TGTGCCAGCAGCTTAAGAGGGAGCACTGAAGCTTTCTTT. The J gene is TRBJ1-1, the V gene TRBV5-4; D call uncertain. This CDR3 has 13 amino acids. Per the germline V gene, CDR1 is SGHNT and CDR2 is YYREEE (reference sequence). Trimming left V 2 bases short and J 4 bases short, with 9 bases between.